A single sample gave rise to the 14 T cell receptor beta chains below, sequenced in a study of T cells after yellow fever vaccination (dated 2019 in TCRdb). Per the publication, the treatment or condition label means: live attenuated yellow fever vaccine strain. The library was produced with 5' RACE. For sequencing, an Illumina HiSeq 2500 was employed. TCRdb reprocessed the public reads (quality trimming at Q25 with fastp, clone calling with MiXCR) and kept in-frame beta chains. CDR3 protein sequences are deduplicated, and each keeps its most common genes and DNA. This sample holds 78,000 or so distinct CDR3 sequences; about 7.7% were observed only once. The ten largest clones capture about 27% of the sample. Sequenced here: CD8+ T cells sorted from PBMCs, sampled 9 to 11 days after the first yellow fever vaccination. Every receptor here comes from a man between 18 and 35 years old who received the YFV17D yellow fever vaccine.

Ten or more counts support this clonotype. The genes are TRBV12-3 or TRBV12-4 and TRBJ1-1, with D possibly matching TRBD1 (6 bases). Trimming removed 6 bases from V and 0 bases from J, with 11 bases in between. The CDR3 runs 14 residues. Here the CDR3 reads CASRENRVNTEAFF. CDR3 in DNA: TGTGCCAGCAGGGAGAACAGGGTGAACACTGAAGCTTTCTTT.

This clonotype has a count of ten or more. The J gene is TRBJ1-1, the V gene TRBV7-8; unclear D gene. Germline CDR1 and CDR2: SGHVS and FQNEAQ. V lost 0 bases and J 2 bases, leaving 4 bases between the germline ends. The CDR3 covers 13 residues. CDR3 protein: CASSLAENTEAFF. In DNA, the CDR3 is TGTGCCAGCAGCTTAGCGGAAAACACTGAAGCTTTCTTT.

This clonotype was seen many times. V and J are TRBV5-1 and TRBJ1-1, with 8 bases aligning to TRBD1. CDR1 is SGHRS, CDR2 YFSETQ, per germline. The CDR3 runs to 14 residues. V lost 0 bases and J lost 11; bases outside the gene matches: 9. CDR3: CASSLVPGGEGAFF. The CDR3 nucleotides are TGCGCCAGCAGCTTGGTTCCAGGGGGCGAGGGGGCTTTCTTT.

J is TRBJ2-7 and V is TRBV6-1; 7 nucleotides agree with TRBD1. The CDR3 contains 14 residues. After removal of 8 bases from V and 6 bases from J, the junction contained 13 bases not matched to a gene. CDR1 is MNHNS, CDR2 SASEGT, per germline. The DNA for the CDR3 is TGTGCCAGCTCGCGAAGGGGGCCCCCCTCCGAGCAGTACTTC. This gives the protein CASSRRGPPSEQYF.

Ten or more counts support this clonotype. This rearrangement joins TRBV6-2 or TRBV6-3 to TRBJ2-7; D possibly matches TRBD1 or TRBD2 (5 bases each). V shed 10 bases and J shed 2 bases, with 15 bases lying between them. The length of the CDR3 is 13 residues. The germline CDR1 and CDR2 sequences are MNHEY and SVGEGT. The CDR3 DNA follows: TGTGCCACCTACCGAGGGGACCCCTACGAGCAGTACTTC. This gives the protein CATYRGDPYEQYF.

This clonotype came up a few times. The V call is TRBV6-5, the J call TRBJ2-3; D remains ambiguous. Trimming pared 10 bases from V and 4 bases from J, leaving 6 bases between. The length of the CDR3 is 10 residues. Germline CDR1 is MNHEY and CDR2 is SVGAGI. CDR3 residues: CATRADTQYF. The CDR3 coding sequence is TGTGCCACCCGCGCAGATACGCAGTATTTT.

This clonotype was recorded at least ten times. The V gene is TRBV5-1, the J gene TRBJ1-1; D gene unclear. V gave up 0 bases and J gave up 8 bases, with 14 bases separating them. Germline assignment: CDR1 SGHRS and CDR2 YFSETQ. The CDR3 length is 14 residues. This CDR3 is CASSLEDRIVEAFF. The CDR3 DNA is TGCGCCAGCAGCTTGGAGGATAGGATCGTGGAAGCTTTCTTT.

This clonotype was detected only a few times. A much larger clone is a single base away; this may be a read error. The chain couples TRBV27 to TRBJ2-7, with D possibly being TRBD2 (6 bases). The germline gives CDR1 MNHEY, CDR2 SMNVEV (reference sequence). This CDR3 spans 13 amino acids. The V end was cut by 3 bases, the J end by 5 bases, with 11 bases between. The CDR3 region is CASSFSGLNEQYF. CDR3 DNA sequence: TGTGCCAGCAGTTTTAGCGGTTTGAACGAGCAGTACTTC.

The V gene is TRBV3-1, the J gene TRBJ1-1, with D perhaps matching TRBD1 (6 bases). This CDR3 has 15 amino acids. Germline V CDR1 and CDR2: LGHDT, YNNKEL (reference sequence). The germline V and J ends were trimmed by 4 bases and 4 bases, with 16 bases remaining between them. CDR3 sequence reads: CASSLPAGGPTEAFF. DNA of the CDR3: TGTGCCAGCAGCCTTCCCGCGGGGGGCCCCACTGAAGCTTTCTTT.

This clonotype was seen more than once but under ten times. The chain couples TRBV27 to TRBJ2-6, with D unresolved. Germline loops: CDR1 MNHEY, CDR2 SMNVEV (reference sequence). V lost 0 bases and J 2 bases, leaving 2 bases between the germline ends. CDR3 length equals 14 residues. CDR3: CASSLSAGANVLTF. The CDR3 coding sequence is TGTGCCAGCAGTTTATCGGCTGGGGCCAACGTCCTGACTTTC.

Ten or more counts support this clonotype. DNA of the CDR3: TGTGCCAGCAGTTCCCCGATGGGAAATAGATACGAGCAGTACTTC. Its translation is CASSSPMGNRYEQYF. The chain uses TRBV6-2 or TRBV6-3 and TRBJ2-7; no definite D call. Germline CDR1 reads MNHEY; CDR2 reads SVGEGT. The CDR3 runs to 15 residues. V dropped 4 bases and J dropped 4 bases, with 17 bases sitting between them.

This clonotype was detected once. The V gene is TRBV24-1, the J gene TRBJ2-3, with 12 bases matching TRBD2. J was trimmed by 4 bases and V by 5 bases; bases with no gene match: 9. The CDR3 runs 17 residues. CDR1 KGHDR and CDR2 SFDVKD come from the germline V gene. The CDR3 DNA sequence: TGTGCCACCAGTGGGCCTAGCGGGGGGGCTAGCTCAGATACGCAGTATTTT. Its translation: CATSGPSGGASSDTQYF.

This clonotype was counted between two and nine times. The chain is built from TRBV7-9 and TRBJ1-1, with D possibly being TRBD1 (5 bases). V lost 1 base, J lost 5 bases, and 11 bases lay in between. This CDR3 spans 14 amino acids. The germline gives CDR1 SEHNR, CDR2 FQNEAQ (reference sequence). CDR3 in DNA: TGTGCCAGCAGCTTAGTGGGGGTTTGGACTGAAGCTTTCTTT. This translates into CASSLVGVWTEAFF.

This clonotype was counted at least ten times. This chain connects TRBV7-9 to TRBJ2-5; D is undetermined. Germline V gives CDR1 SEHNR, CDR2 FQNEAQ (reference sequence). The CDR3 is 12 residues long. Trimming removed 8 bases from V and 5 bases from J, with 12 bases in between. The CDR3: CASSRLLETQYF. CDR3 coding DNA: TGTGCCAGCTCCCGCCTCTTGGAGACCCAGTACTTC.